A single T cell receptor beta chain is shown here with its context. Its antigen is not identified. Mismatch with germline at one junction end may stem from a read error. This sample is drawn from a study of shared clonotypes between healthy human individuals. Study at large: The plates for each donor numbered three CD4 naive, three CD4 memory, two CD8 naive and one CD8 memory.

The germline gives CDR1 SQVTM, CDR2 ANQGSEA. This CDR3 contains 13 residues. Study-level results: Limited genetic and exposure-history diversity came from having few donors. Sorted-subset sequencing, rarefaction showed, was incomplete despite large depth.

Using about 220 ng DNA, about 29,000 T cell genomes, the sorted-subset replicate PCRs were run. The protocol was immunoSEQ multiplex PCR, while the TCRdb copy is restricted to in-frame clones and leaves out a portion. The sample has 500,000 or so clones, approximately 95% seen once. The rearrangement joins TRBV29-1 to TRBJ1-5; D gene unclear. Material for sequencing was naive CD4+ T cells sorted from blood. Subset denoted: CD45RA+ positively selected. The sequence was obtained from a woman aged 30 to 39 in good health. CDR3 sequence (DNA): TGCAGCTTTGGGCCTCGAAGGGCTCAGTCCCAGCATTTT. It encodes CSFGPRRAQSQHF.